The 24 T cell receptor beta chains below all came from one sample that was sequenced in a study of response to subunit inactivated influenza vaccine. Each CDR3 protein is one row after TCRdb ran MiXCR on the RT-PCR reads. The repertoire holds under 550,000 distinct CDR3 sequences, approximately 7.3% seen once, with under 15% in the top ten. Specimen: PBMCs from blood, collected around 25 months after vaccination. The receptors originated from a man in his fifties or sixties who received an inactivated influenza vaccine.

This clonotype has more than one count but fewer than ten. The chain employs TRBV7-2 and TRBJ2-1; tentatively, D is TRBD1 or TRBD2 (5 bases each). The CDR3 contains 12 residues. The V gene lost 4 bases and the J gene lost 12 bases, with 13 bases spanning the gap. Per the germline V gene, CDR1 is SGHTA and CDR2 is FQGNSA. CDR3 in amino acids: CASSSGPIGQFF. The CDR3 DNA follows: TGTGCCAGCAGCTCGGGACCAATCGGGCAGTTCTTC.

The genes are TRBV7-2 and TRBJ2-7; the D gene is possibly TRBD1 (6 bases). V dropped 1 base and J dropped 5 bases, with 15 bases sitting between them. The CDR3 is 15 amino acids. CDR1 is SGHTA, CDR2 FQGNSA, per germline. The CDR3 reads CASSLGVGTQHEQYF. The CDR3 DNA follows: TGTGCCAGCAGCTTAGGAGTAGGGACACAGCACGAGCAGTACTTC.

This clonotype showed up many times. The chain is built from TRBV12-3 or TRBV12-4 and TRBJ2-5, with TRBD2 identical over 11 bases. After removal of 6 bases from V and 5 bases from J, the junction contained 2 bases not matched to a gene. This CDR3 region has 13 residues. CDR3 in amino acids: CASRLAGVETQYF. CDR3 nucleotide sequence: TGTGCCAGCAGACTAGCGGGAGTGGAGACCCAGTACTTC.

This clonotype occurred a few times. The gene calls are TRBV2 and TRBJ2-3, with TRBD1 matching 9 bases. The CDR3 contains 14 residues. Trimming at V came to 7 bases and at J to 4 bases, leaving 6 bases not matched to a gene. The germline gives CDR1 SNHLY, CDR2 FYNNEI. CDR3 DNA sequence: TGTGCCAGCAAATCCCGGGACAGGGCAGATACGCAGTATTTT. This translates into CASKSRDRADTQYF.

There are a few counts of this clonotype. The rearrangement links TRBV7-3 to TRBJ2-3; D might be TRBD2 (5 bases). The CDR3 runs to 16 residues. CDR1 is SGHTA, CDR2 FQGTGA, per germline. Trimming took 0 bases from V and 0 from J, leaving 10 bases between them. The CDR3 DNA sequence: TGTGCCAGCAGCTTAACGGTGGACTCTAGCACAGATACGCAGTATTTT. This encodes CASSLTVDSSTDTQYF. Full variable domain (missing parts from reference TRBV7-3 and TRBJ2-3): GAGVSQTPSNKVTEKGKYVELRCDPISGHTALYWYRQSLGQGPEFLIYFQGTGAADDSGLPNDRFFAVRPEGSVSTLKIQRTERGDSAVYLCASSLTVDSSTDTQYFGPGTRLTVL.

The CDR3 here is CASNIAGSTDTQYF. The CDR3 DNA follows: TGTGCCAGCAATATAGCGGGGAGCACAGATACGCAGTATTTT. The chain combines TRBV2 with TRBJ2-3, with 8 bases matching TRBD2. Germline trimming cut 7 bases from V and 0 bases from J; bases unmatched to any gene: 3. This CDR3 comprises 14 residues. Germline-derived CDR1 and CDR2 are SNHLY and FYNNEI. The variable domain in full, with the rest retrieved from reference TRBV2 and TRBJ2-3, is EPEVTQTPSHQVTQMGQEVILRCVPISNHLYFYWYRQILGQKVEFLVSFYNNEISEKSEIFDDQFSVERPDGSNFTLKIRSTKLEDSAMYFCASNIAGSTDTQYFGPGTRLTVL.

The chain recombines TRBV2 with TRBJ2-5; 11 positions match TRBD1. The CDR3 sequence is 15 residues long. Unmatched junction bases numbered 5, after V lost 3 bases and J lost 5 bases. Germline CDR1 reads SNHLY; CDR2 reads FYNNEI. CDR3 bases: TGTGCCAGCAGTGAGGACAGGGGGCCGGAGGAGACCCAGTACTTC. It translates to CASSEDRGPEETQYF.

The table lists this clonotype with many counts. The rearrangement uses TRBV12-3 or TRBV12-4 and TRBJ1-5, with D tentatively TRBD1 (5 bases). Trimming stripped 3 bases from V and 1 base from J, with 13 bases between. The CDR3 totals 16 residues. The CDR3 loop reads CASSLDGRASNQPQHF. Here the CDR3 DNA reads TGTGCCAGCAGTTTGGATGGCAGGGCGAGCAATCAGCCCCAGCATTTT.

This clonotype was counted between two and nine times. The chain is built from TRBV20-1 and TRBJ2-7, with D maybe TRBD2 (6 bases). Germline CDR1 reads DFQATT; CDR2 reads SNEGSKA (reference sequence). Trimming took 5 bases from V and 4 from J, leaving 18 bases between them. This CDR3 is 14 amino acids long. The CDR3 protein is CSARRSSGIYEQYF. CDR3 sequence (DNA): TGCAGTGCTCGCCGGAGTAGCGGTATATACGAGCAGTACTTC.

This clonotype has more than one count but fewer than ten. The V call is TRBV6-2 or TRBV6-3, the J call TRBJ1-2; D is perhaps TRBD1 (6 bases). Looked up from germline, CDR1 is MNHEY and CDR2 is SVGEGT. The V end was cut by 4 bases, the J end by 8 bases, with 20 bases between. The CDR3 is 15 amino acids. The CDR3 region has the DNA TGTGCCAGCAGTTTCCCCCTCGACAGGAAGAAGGGCTACACCTTC. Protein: CASSFPLDRKKGYTF.

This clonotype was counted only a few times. The CDR3 DNA reads as TGTGCCAGCACATTCGGAGTTTCCGAGCAGTACTTC. It is translated as CASTFGVSEQYF. The gene calls are TRBV28 and TRBJ2-7, with D unclear. Germline V gene sequence: CDR1 MDHEN, CDR2 SYDVKM. V was cut by 7 bases and J by 6 bases, with 13 bases left in between. The CDR3 is made up of 12 amino acids.

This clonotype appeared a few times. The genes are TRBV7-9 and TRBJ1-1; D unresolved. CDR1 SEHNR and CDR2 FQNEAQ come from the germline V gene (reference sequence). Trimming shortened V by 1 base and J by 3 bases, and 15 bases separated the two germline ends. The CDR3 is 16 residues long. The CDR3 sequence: CASSLGWYGSDTEAFF. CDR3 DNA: TGTGCCAGCAGCTTAGGATGGTACGGAAGTGACACTGAAGCTTTCTTT.

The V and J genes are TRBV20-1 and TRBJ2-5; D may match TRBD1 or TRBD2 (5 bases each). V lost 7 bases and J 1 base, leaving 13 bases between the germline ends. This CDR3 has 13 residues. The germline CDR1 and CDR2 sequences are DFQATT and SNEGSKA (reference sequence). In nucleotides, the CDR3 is TGCAGTGGCAGCCGGGACGGCCAAGAGACCCAGTACTTC. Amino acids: CSGSRDGQETQYF.

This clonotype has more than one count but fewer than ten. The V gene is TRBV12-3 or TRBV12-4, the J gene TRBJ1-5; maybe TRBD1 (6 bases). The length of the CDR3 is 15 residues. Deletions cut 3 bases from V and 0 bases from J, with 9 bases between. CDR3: CASSFRGDSNQPQHF. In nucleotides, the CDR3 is TGTGCCAGCAGTTTTAGGGGGGATAGCAATCAGCCCCAGCATTTT.

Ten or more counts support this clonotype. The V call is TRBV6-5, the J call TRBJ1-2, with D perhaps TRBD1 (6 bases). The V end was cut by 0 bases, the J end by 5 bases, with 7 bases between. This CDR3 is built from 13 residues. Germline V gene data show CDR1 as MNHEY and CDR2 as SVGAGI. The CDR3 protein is CASSYSTGYGYTF. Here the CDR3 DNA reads TGTGCCAGCAGTTACTCGACAGGATATGGCTACACCTTC.

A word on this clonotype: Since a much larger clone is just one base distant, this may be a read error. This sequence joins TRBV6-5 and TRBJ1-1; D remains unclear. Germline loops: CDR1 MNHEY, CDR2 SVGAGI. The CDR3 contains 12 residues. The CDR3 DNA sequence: TGTACCAGCAGTTTCCCGGGGAGTGAAGCTTTCTTT. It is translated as CTSSFPGSEAFF.

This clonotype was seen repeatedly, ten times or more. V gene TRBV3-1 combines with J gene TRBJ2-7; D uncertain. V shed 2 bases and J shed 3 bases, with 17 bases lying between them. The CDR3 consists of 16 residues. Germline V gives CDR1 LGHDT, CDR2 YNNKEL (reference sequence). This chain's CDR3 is CASSQFSLGSFYEQYF. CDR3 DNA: TGTGCCAGCAGCCAATTTTCTCTGGGCAGTTTCTACGAGCAGTACTTC.

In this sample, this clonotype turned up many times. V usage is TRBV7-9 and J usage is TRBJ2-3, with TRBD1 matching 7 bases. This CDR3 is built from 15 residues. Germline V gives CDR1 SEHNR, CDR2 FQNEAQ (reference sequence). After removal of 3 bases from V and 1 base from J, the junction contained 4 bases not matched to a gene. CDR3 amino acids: CASSFKGAGTDTQYF. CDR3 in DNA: TGTGCCAGCAGCTTCAAGGGGGCTGGCACAGATACGCAGTATTTT. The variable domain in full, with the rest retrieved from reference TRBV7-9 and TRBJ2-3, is DTGVSQNPRHKITKRGQNVTFRCDPISEHNRLYWYRQTLGQGPEFLTYFQNEAQLEKSRLLSDRFSAERPKGSFSTLEIQRTEQGDSAMYLCASSFKGAGTDTQYFGPGTRLTVL.

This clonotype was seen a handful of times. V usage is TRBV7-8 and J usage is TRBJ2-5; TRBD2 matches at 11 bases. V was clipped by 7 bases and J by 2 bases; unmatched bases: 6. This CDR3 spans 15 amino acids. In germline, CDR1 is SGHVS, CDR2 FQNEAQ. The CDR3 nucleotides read TGTGCCAGCATCCAACTAGCGGGGGCTCAAGAGACCCAGTACTTC. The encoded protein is CASIQLAGAQETQYF.

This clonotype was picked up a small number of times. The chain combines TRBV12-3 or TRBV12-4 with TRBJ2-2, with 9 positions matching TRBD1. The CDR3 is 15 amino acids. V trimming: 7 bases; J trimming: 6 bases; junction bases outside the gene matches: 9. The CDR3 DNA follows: TGTGCCAGCACCCGGGACAGGGCCAGTCCCGGGGAGCTGTTTTTT. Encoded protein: CASTRDRASPGELFF.

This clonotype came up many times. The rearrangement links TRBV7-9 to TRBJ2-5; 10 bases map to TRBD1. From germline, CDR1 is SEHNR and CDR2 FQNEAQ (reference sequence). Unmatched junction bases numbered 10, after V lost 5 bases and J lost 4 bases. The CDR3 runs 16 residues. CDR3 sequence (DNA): TGTGCCAGCAGCCCTACCCGACAGGGGGCTAGAGAGACCCAGTACTTC. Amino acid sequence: CASSPTRQGARETQYF.

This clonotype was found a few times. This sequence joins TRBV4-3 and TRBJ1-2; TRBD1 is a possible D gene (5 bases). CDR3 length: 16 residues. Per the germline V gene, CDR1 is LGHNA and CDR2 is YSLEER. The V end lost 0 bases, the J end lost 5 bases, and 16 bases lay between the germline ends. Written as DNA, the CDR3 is TGCGCCAGCAGCCAAGAAAGGGGAACAGCCCCTTATGGCTACACCTTC. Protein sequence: CASSQERGTAPYGYTF.

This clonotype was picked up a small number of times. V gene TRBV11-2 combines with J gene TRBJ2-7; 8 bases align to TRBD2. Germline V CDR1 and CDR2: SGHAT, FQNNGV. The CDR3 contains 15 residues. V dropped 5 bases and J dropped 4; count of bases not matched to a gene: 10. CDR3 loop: CASSPLVREAYEQYF. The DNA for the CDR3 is TGTGCCAGCAGCCCACTGGTGCGGGAGGCTTACGAGCAGTACTTC.

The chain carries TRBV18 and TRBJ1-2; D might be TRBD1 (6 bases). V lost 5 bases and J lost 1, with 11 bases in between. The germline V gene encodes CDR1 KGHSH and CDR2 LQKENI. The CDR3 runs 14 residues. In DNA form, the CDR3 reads TGTGCCAGCTCATCGACAGGACGTAACTATGGCTACACCTTC. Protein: CASSSTGRNYGYTF.